These 5 T cell receptor beta chains were all obtained from the same sample, sequenced in a study of cytotoxic CD8 clonotypes in ibrutinib-treated CLL (dated by TCRdb to the early 2020s). The method was the immunoSEQ multiplex PCR assay. TCRdb holds this immuneACCESS table with in-frame rearrangements only. Some clones are missing; in checked studies, unresolved V genes explain under half, and the rest has no known cause. In all, the sample holds approximately 280,000 clones, and more than 70% of those were seen once. The ten largest clones capture about 5.3% of the sample. The time point label, as the study defines it: progressive disease on ibrutinib. The starting material was PBMCs, obtained at disease progression, from a patient treated with ibrutinib. All receptors come from a human donor with chronic lymphocytic leukemia.

Remarks on this clone: As the CDR3 is not closed by the conserved phenylalanine or tryptophan, this likely results from a read error. The DNA is left out, because the CDR3 cannot be placed on it with certainty; the CDR3 is given as TCRdb lists it. The CDR3 spells CASSQDLGRGMLL. The genes are TRBV4-1 and TRBJ2-7; the D segment call TRBD1 is taken from the table without a DNA check. Germline CDR1 is MGHRA and CDR2 is YSYEKL. The CDR3 has 13 residues if both end residues are counted.

The chain recombines TRBV5-6 with TRBJ2-7; D not resolved. The V end was cut by 2 bases, the J end by 0 bases, with 9 bases between. CDR1 is SGHDT and CDR2 is YYEEEE in the germline V gene. The length of the CDR3 is 14 residues. As DNA, the CDR3 is TGTGCCAGCAGCTTTGGTTTCGGCTCCTACGAGCAGTACTTC. It translates to CASSFGFGSYEQYF.

This chain links TRBV6-5 with TRBJ2-4, with D perhaps assigned TRBD1 or TRBD2 (5 bases each). Germline-derived CDR1 and CDR2 are MNHEY and SVGAGI. Trimming cost V 0 bases and J 0 bases, with 9 bases left between them. The CDR3 length is 16 residues. As DNA, the CDR3 is TGTGCCAGCAGTTACTCGGGGGAGCGAGCCAAAAACATTCAGTACTTC. It specifies CASSYSGERAKNIQYF.

This chain's CDR3 is CASSQDQRTGDGYTF. The CDR3 nucleotides are TGCGCCAGCAGCCAAGATCAGAGGACAGGGGATGGCTACACCTTC. V usage is TRBV4-1 and J usage is TRBJ1-2; 9 positions match TRBD1. Trimming at V came to 0 bases and at J to 6 bases, leaving 5 bases not matched to a gene. There are 15 residues in the CDR3. Germline CDR1 reads MGHRA; CDR2 reads YSYEKL.

The chain has TRBV4-1 and TRBJ2-1; TRBD2 aligns across 11 bases. The ends lost 5 bases at V and 7 bases at J; junction bases unmatched: 10. The length of the CDR3 is 16 residues. Looked up from germline, CDR1 is MGHRA and CDR2 is YSYEKL. The CDR3 DNA reads TGCGCCAGCAGCACGACTACTAGCGGGAGTCGGAATGAGCAGTTCTTC. Translating it yields CASSTTTSGSRNEQFF.